The 21 T cell receptor beta chains reported below all come from one sample, sequenced in a study of high-grade serous ovarian cancer treatment subgroups. The tumor samples were collected prior to definitive surgery or chemotherapy. Measured with immunoSEQ multiplex PCR; TCRdb has only the in-frame clones, and not every one. The sample consists of about 12,000 clones, about nine tenths of them appearing once. The sample comprised tumor tissue. These receptors all stem from a human donor with high-grade serous ovarian cancer.

The chain recombines TRBV15 with TRBJ2-3; no clear D. Trimming removed 2 bases from V and 3 bases from J, with 12 bases in between. The CDR3 has 15 amino acids. Germline CDR1 is LNHNV and CDR2 is YYDKDF (reference sequence). CDR3 nucleotide sequence: TGTGCCACCAGCAGATATAGTGTTGGGACAGATACGCAGTATTTT. Translating it yields CATSRYSVGTDTQYF.

The chain employs TRBV5-1 and TRBJ1-1; no clear D gene. The length of the CDR3 is 14 residues. The germline V gene has CDR1 SGHRS and CDR2 YFSETQ. Deletions cut 0 bases from V and 1 base from J, with 7 bases between. The CDR3 DNA sequence: TGCGCCAGCAGCTTGGTTTCAGAGAACACTGAAGCTTTCTTT. Protein: CASSLVSENTEAFF.

The chain combines TRBV28 with TRBJ1-2; D perhaps matches TRBD1 (5 bases). This CDR3 has 15 amino acids. The germline V gene has CDR1 MDHEN and CDR2 SYDVKM. V was shortened by 6 bases and J by 4 bases, with 18 bases between the two germline ends. CDR3 in DNA: TGTGCCAGCAGGTCCGGACATTCAATCGGCTATGGCTACACCTTC. Translating it yields CASRSGHSIGYGYTF.

This clone was picked up a small number of times. The rearrangement links TRBV7-6 to TRBJ2-5; D possibly corresponds to TRBD1 (6 bases). V was pared by 5 bases and J by 12 bases, with 16 bases between. The germline CDR1 and CDR2 sequences are SGHVS and FNYEAQ. The CDR3 length is 12 residues. Here the CDR3 DNA reads TGTGCCAGCAGCCTGGACAGCCCAAGAGAGTACTTC. This encodes CASSLDSPREYF.

This chain connects TRBV11-3 to TRBJ2-1; TRBD2 matches at 11 bases. Per germline, CDR1 SGHNT and CDR2 YENEEA. There are 15 residues in the CDR3. V gave up 5 bases and J gave up 5 bases; unmatched junction bases: 5. The CDR3 protein is CASSQTSGGHNEQFF. The CDR3 DNA reads TGTGCCAGCAGCCAAACTAGCGGGGGACACAATGAGCAGTTCTTC.

The V gene is TRBV4-3, the J gene TRBJ2-7; the match to TRBD1 covers 8 bases. With 1 base clipped from V and 4 bases from J, the junction kept 6 bases outside the gene matches. This CDR3 contains 15 residues. From germline, CDR1 is LGHNA and CDR2 YSLEER. The CDR3 nucleotides read TGCGCCAGCAGCCAAGTGTCAGGGGGCAAGTACGAGCAGTACTTC. Its translation is CASSQVSGGKYEQYF.

The V call is TRBV5-1, the J call TRBJ1-1, with 7 nucleotides matching TRBD1. The trim removed 3 bases at V and 0 bases at J, leaving 5 bases unmatched. Looked up from germline, CDR1 is SGHRS and CDR2 is YFSETQ. This CDR3 is 15 amino acids long. CDR3 residues: CASSYATGMNTEAFF. In DNA, the CDR3 is TGCGCCAGCAGCTATGCGACAGGGATGAACACTGAAGCTTTCTTT. Drawing the rest from reference TRBV5-1 and TRBJ1-1, the complete variable domain is KAGVTQTPRYLIKTRGQQVTLSCSPISGHRSVSWYQQTPGQGLQFLFEYFSETQRNKGNFPGRFSGRQFSNSRSEMNVSTLELGDSALYLCASSYATGMNTEAFFGQGTRLTVV.

The chain is built from TRBV4-1 and TRBJ1-5; 9 bases agree with TRBD1. Germline V lookup: CDR1 MGHRA, CDR2 YSYEKL. The V gene end was trimmed by 1 base and the J gene end by 4 bases; junction bases not matched to a gene: 5. This CDR3 contains 16 residues. CDR3 in amino acids: CASSQVDRGGNQPQHF. The CDR3 DNA reads TGCGCCAGCAGCCAAGTGGACAGGGGAGGGAATCAGCCCCAGCATTTT.

The chain recombines TRBV11-2 with TRBJ2-1; TRBD2 is a possible D gene (5 bases). The CDR3 spans 16 residues. V was shortened by 4 bases and J by 3 bases, with 16 bases between the two germline ends. The germline gives CDR1 SGHAT, CDR2 FQNNGV. This CDR3 is CASSSSIYGVYNEQFF. The CDR3 region has the DNA TGTGCCAGCAGCTCGAGCATCTACGGGGTCTACAATGAGCAGTTCTTC.

J is TRBJ1-1 and V is TRBV6-1; no reliable D call. Trimming cost V 2 bases and J 0 bases, with 4 bases left between them. CDR1 and CDR2 from the germline V gene are MNHNS and SASEGT. The CDR3 runs to 13 residues. The CDR3 is CASSERLNTEAFF. The CDR3 DNA follows: TGTGCCAGCAGTGAAAGATTGAACACTGAAGCTTTCTTT.

The gene calls are TRBV28 and TRBJ2-1; the D is unclear. The germline V gene has CDR1 MDHEN and CDR2 SYDVKM. The CDR3 has 15 residues. The V gene lost 4 bases and the J gene lost 1 base, with 11 bases spanning the gap. CDR3 coding DNA: TGTGCCAGCAGTTACGCAGTTAGATCCTACAATGAGCAGTTCTTC. This sequence encodes CASSYAVRSYNEQFF.

This chain links TRBV5-1 with TRBJ1-2; D possibly corresponds to TRBD1 (5 bases). Trimming cost V 4 bases and J 2 bases, with 15 bases left between them. CDR1 and CDR2 from the germline V gene are SGHRS and YFSETQ. CDR3 size: 15 residues. The CDR3 DNA is TGCGCCAGCAGCCCCGGGACCTATCAGAACTATGGCTACACCTTC. Translating gives CASSPGTYQNYGYTF.

The CDR3 loop is CASSSTSGSNQPQHF. The CDR3 coding sequence is TGTGCCAGCAGCTCGACCTCGGGGAGCAATCAGCCCCAGCATTTT. The rearrangement uses TRBV6-1 and TRBJ1-5; D uncertain. The CDR3 is 15 residues long. Germline assignment: CDR1 MNHNS and CDR2 SASEGT. V lost 6 bases and J lost 1, with 13 bases in between.

The CDR3 reads CASSAARVSEQYF. The CDR3 DNA reads as TGTGCCAGCAGTGCGGCCAGGGTGAGCGAGCAGTACTTC. The V gene is TRBV2, the J gene TRBJ2-5; D perhaps matches TRBD1 (5 bases). The DNA end is a closer match to TRBJ2-7, so the J assignment may be wrong. CDR1 and CDR2 (germline): SNHLY, FYNNEI. The CDR3 has 13 residues.

The V call is TRBV28, the J call TRBJ1-1; TRBD1 matches at 10 bases. The CDR3 extends over 16 amino acids. Germline lookup yields CDR1 MDHEN and CDR2 SYDVKM. V gave up 4 bases and J gave up 3 bases; unmatched junction bases: 8. The CDR3 protein is CASSSPGTGVDTEAFF. DNA for the CDR3: TGTGCCAGCAGTTCCCCCGGGACAGGGGTCGACACTGAAGCTTTCTTT. The variable domain in full, completed from reference TRBV28 and TRBJ1-1, reads DVKVTQSSRYLVKRTGEKVFLECVQDMDHENMFWYRQDPGLGLRLIYFSYDVKMKEKGDIPEGYSVSREKKERFSLILESASTNQTSMYLCASSSPGTGVDTEAFFGQGTRLTVV.

This clone occurred once. This chain links TRBV10-3 with TRBJ1-5; the match to TRBD1 covers 7 bases. The CDR3 totals 13 residues. The germline V gene encodes CDR1 ENHRY and CDR2 SYGVKD. J gave up 5 bases and V 5 bases, and 3 bases lay outside the gene matches. The CDR3 sequence: CAISSGGDQPQHF. The CDR3 nucleotides read TGTGCCATCAGTTCAGGGGGGGATCAGCCCCAGCATTTT.

The CDR3 region is CASSQDAGSYGYTF. In nucleotides, the CDR3 is TGTGCCAGCAGCCAAGATGCCGGAAGTTATGGCTACACCTTC. J is TRBJ1-2 and V is TRBV4-2; the D is unclear. The CDR3 contains 14 residues. Germline V lookup: CDR1 LGHNA, CDR2 YNFKEQ. V lost 0 bases and J 5 bases, leaving 10 bases between the germline ends.

The rearrangement joins TRBV19 to TRBJ1-6; no clear D. Trimming took off 5 bases at V and 3 bases at J, with 8 bases between the two ends. The germline CDR1 and CDR2 sequences are LNHDA and SQIVND (reference sequence). The CDR3 consists of 14 residues. DNA of the CDR3: TGTGCCAGTAGTCAGGCAGTCTATAATTCACCCCTCCACTTT. Residues: CASSQAVYNSPLHF.

V is TRBV14 and J is TRBJ2-7, with a tentative D call TRBD1 (6 bases). Germline assignment: CDR1 SGHDN and CDR2 FVKESK. V dropped 1 base and J dropped 0 bases, with 10 bases sitting between them. The CDR3 has 15 amino acids. CDR3 region: CASSQGTGYSYEQYF. For the CDR3, the DNA is TGTGCCAGCAGCCAAGGTACAGGGTACTCCTACGAGCAGTACTTC.

The gene calls are TRBV28 and TRBJ2-7; D unresolved. There are 15 residues in the CDR3. V was pared by 3 bases and J by 4 bases, with 16 bases between. Germline assignment: CDR1 MDHEN and CDR2 SYDVKM. The CDR3 loop reads CASSFQRWGLYEQYF. The CDR3 DNA reads as TGTGCCAGCAGTTTTCAGAGGTGGGGATTGTACGAGCAGTACTTC. The complete variable domain, with remaining parts taken from reference TRBV28 and TRBJ2-7, reads DVKVTQSSRYLVKRTGEKVFLECVQDMDHENMFWYRQDPGLGLRLIYFSYDVKMKEKGDIPEGYSVSREKKERFSLILESASTNQTSMYLCASSFQRWGLYEQYFGPGTRLTVT.

Notes on this clone: Distinct nucleotide sequences in the sample also encode this CDR3. This chain joins TRBV28 and TRBJ1-5; 12 bases align to TRBD1. CDR1 MDHEN and CDR2 SYDVKM come from the germline V gene. The CDR3 loop spans 15 amino acids. With 4 bases clipped from V and 6 bases from J, the junction kept 4 bases outside the gene matches. The chain's CDR3 is CASSSGTGGIQPQHF. DNA of the CDR3: TGTGCCAGCAGTTCCGGGACAGGGGGCATTCAGCCCCAGCATTTT.